This TCR beta chain originates from a study of blood T cell repertoires in COVID-19. Germline V CDR1 and CDR2: MDHEN, SYDVKM. CDR3 length equals 14 residues. V lost 5 bases and J lost 8; bases outside the gene matches: 11. The method was immunoSEQ multiplex PCR; TCRdb's version includes in-frame clones alone and lacks a portion of them. Here the sample spans about 320,000 clones, approximately 88% being singletons. Individuals drawn from 24 US areas were roughly 18 to 89 years old. Material: PBMCs or T cells enriched from blood (not recorded which). The chain carries TRBV28 and TRBJ1-2; 7 bases line up with TRBD1. The origin of this receptor is a man between 25 and 39 years old who had recovered from COVID-19. The DNA for the CDR3 is TGTGCCAGCAGTAAATGGACAGGAGGGTTCGGCTACACCTTC. It specifies CASSKWTGGFGYTF.